A selection of T cell receptor beta chains follows, all from one sample in a study of blood T cell repertoires in COVID-19. Clones were read by immunoSEQ multiplex PCR, and TCRdb kept only the in-frame ones, dropping some. The table shows approximately 290,000 clones, with roughly 90% occurring only once. Sequencing was carried out using peripheral blood. The receptors derive from a man younger than 35 with active or convalescent COVID-19. The CDR3 runs from the conserved cysteine through the conserved F or W. A D gene is named only where the DNA matches it firmly. A row's size may be missing; if present it is once, few, many or a size class.

D: TRBD2
J: TRBJ2-1
size: .
V: TRBV5-1
DNA: TGCGCCAGCAGCTTGGGTCTAGCGGGAATAAATGAGCAGTTCTTC
CDR3: CASSLGLAGINEQFF

D: .
J: TRBJ1-1
size: .
V: TRBV5-6
DNA: TGTGCCAGCAGCTCTGACCCGGGGGCTTTCTTT
CDR3: CASSSDPGAFF

D: .
J: TRBJ2-1
size: .
V: TRBV19
DNA: TGTGCCAGTAGTATTTTAAATCCGGAGGGGGGGCCCAATGAGCAGTTCTTC
CDR3: CASSILNPEGGPNEQFF

D: TRBD1
J: TRBJ2-3
size: .
V: TRBV9
DNA: TGTGCCAGCAGCGTAGTGGGGACAGGGTACACAGATACGCAGTATTTT
CDR3: CASSVVGTGYTDTQYF

D: .
J: TRBJ1-6
size: .
V: TRBV7-8
DNA: TGTGCCAGCAGCTTAGTGGGGAGGGATTCACCCCTCCACTTT
CDR3: CASSLVGRDSPLHF

D: .
J: TRBJ1-6
size: .
V: TRBV28
DNA: TGTGCCAGCAGTGGCACGGGAAGTAATTCACCCCTCCACTTT
CDR3: CASSGTGSNSPLHF

D: TRBD1
J: TRBJ2-3
size: .
V: TRBV5-4
DNA: TGTGCCAGCAGCTTTACGACAGGGGGTAGCACAGATACGCAGTATTTT
CDR3: CASSFTTGGSTDTQYF

D: TRBD1
J: TRBJ1-2
size: .
V: TRBV14
DNA: TGTGCCAGCAGCCACGGACAGGGAATTAACTATGGCTACACCTTC
CDR3: CASSHGQGINYGYTF

D: .
J: TRBJ1-5
size: .
V: TRBV27
DNA: TGTGCCAGTGCCCTATCAGGGATCAATCAGCCCCAGCATTTT
CDR3: CASALSGINQPQHF

D: .
J: TRBJ1-5
size: .
V: TRBV7-2
DNA: TGTGCCAGCAGCCCTCAAGGACAGTATAGCAATCAGCCCCAGCATTTT
CDR3: CASSPQGQYSNQPQHF

D: TRBD2
J: TRBJ2-3
size: .
V: TRBV5-4
DNA: TGTGCCAGCAGCTCCTCCATAGCGGGGGGCGGCACAGATACGCAGTATTTT
CDR3: CASSSSIAGGGTDTQYF

D: TRBD2
J: TRBJ2-1
size: .
V: TRBV2
DNA: TGTGCCAGCAGTTCTCTAGCGGGAGGATTCTATGAGCAGTTCTTC
CDR3: CASSSLAGGFYEQFF

D: TRBD1
J: TRBJ1-5
size: .
V: TRBV28
DNA: TGTGCCAGCAGTCCAAGACAGGGTATCGATCAGCCCCAGCATTTT
CDR3: CASSPRQGIDQPQHF

D: .
J: TRBJ2-7
size: .
V: TRBV28
DNA: TGTGCCAGCAGTTTTGTATCGACAGCATCTCTCTACGAGCAGTACTTC
CDR3: CASSFVSTASLYEQYF

D: TRBD2
J: TRBJ2-2
size: .
V: TRBV5-1
DNA: TGCGCCAGCAGCTTGGCTGAGGCGGGAGAGGACACCGGGGAGCTGTTTTTT
CDR3: CASSLAEAGEDTGELFF

D: TRBD2
J: TRBJ2-3
size: .
V: TRBV5-3
DNA: TGTGCCAGAAGCTTGTTACTAGCGGGGAGCACAGATACGCAGTATTTT
CDR3: CARSLLLAGSTDTQYF

D: TRBD2
J: TRBJ2-3
size: .
V: TRBV20-1
DNA: TGCAGTGCCAGTAGCGGGGGGAGTCCAGTCACGCAGTATTTT
CDR3: CSASSGGSPVTQYF

D: .
J: TRBJ1-5
size: .
V: TRBV18
DNA: TGTGCCAGCTCAGGCAGTTATAGCAATCAGCCCCAGCATTTT
CDR3: CASSGSYSNQPQHF

D: .
J: TRBJ2-2
size: .
V: TRBV28
DNA: TGTGCCAGCAGCCATGAGGGAGCCGGGGAGCTGTTTTTT
CDR3: CASSHEGAGELFF

D: .
J: TRBJ1-2
size: .
V: TRBV5-4
DNA: TGTGCCAGCAGGGAGGGGCGCGGATACTATGGCTACACCTTC
CDR3: CASREGRGYYGYTF

D: TRBD1
J: TRBJ1-2
size: .
V: TRBV19
DNA: TGTGCCAGTAGTACACCGGGACAGGGGAGAGCTAACTATGGCTACACCTTC
CDR3: CASSTPGQGRANYGYTF

D: .
J: TRBJ2-7
size: .
V: TRBV4-1
DNA: TGCGCCAGCAGCCAAGATGTCCGGAGCGGTCTCCCCTACGAGCAGTACTTC
CDR3: CASSQDVRSGLPYEQYF

D: TRBD2
J: TRBJ2-7
size: .
V: TRBV6-1
DNA: TGTGCCAGCAGTGAAGCGGTTAGCGGGAGCAACGAGCAGTACTTC
CDR3: CASSEAVSGSNEQYF

D: TRBD1
J: TRBJ1-5
size: .
V: TRBV19
DNA: TGTGCCAGTAGTATAAGGGACAGTAATCAGCCCCAGCATTTT
CDR3: CASSIRDSNQPQHF

D: .
J: TRBJ2-3
size: .
V: TRBV19
DNA: TGTGCCAGTAGTTCCCATTCCAGTTGGTCAGATACGCAGTATTTT
CDR3: CASSSHSSWSDTQYF

D: TRBD1
J: TRBJ2-6
size: .
V: TRBV18
DNA: TGTGCCAGCTCACCAACCGGGACAGCCTCTGGGGCCAACGTCCTGACTTTC
CDR3: CASSPTGTASGANVLTF

D: .
J: TRBJ1-5
size: .
V: TRBV12-5
DNA: TGTGCTAGTGGTTTGGGGCCTTATCAGCCCCAGCATTTT
CDR3: CASGLGPYQPQHF

D: .
J: TRBJ1-2
size: .
V: TRBV7-2
DNA: TGTGCCAGCAGCCCCGACACGAACTATGGCTACACCTTC
CDR3: CASSPDTNYGYTF

D: .
J: TRBJ2-3
size: once
V: TRBV7-2
DNA: TGTGCCAGCAGCTTAGCCACCTGGGAGACTAGCACAGATACGCAGTATTTT
CDR3: CASSLATWETSTDTQYF

D: TRBD1
J: TRBJ2-7
size: .
V: TRBV2
DNA: TGTGCCAGCAGTGTAGAGACAGGGGAAGCCTACGAGCAGTACTTC
CDR3: CASSVETGEAYEQYF

D: .
J: TRBJ1-2
size: .
V: TRBV2
DNA: TGTGCCAGCAGTGAAGTAAGAGGATATGGCTACACCTTC
CDR3: CASSEVRGYGYTF